These T cell receptor beta chains were read from a single sample in a study of T cell responses to AZD1222 COVID-19 vaccine. Generated by immunoSEQ multiplex PCR, the TCRdb table keeps only in-frame clones and is missing some. The table shows around 99,000 clones, with more than 90% occurring only once. Sequencing used peripheral blood, obtained on day 0 of AZD1222 vaccination. The receptors derive from an adult in good health. The conserved cysteine and the conserved F or W are not part of the CDR3 here. Each record gives: V gene, J gene, clone size, CDR3 protein. Rows may omit the clone size; those that give it use once, few, many or a size class.

TRBV19,TRBJ2-1,NA,ASSMKRADEQF
TRBV27,TRBJ2-7,NA,ASSSNYEQY
TRBV19,TRBJ1-5,NA,ASSITQEGNQPQH
TRBV27,TRBJ2-1,NA,ASSLWSGTSNEQF
TRBV7-2,TRBJ1-2,NA,ASSTPLRVDGYT
TRBV6-2/TRBV6-3,TRBJ1-1,few,ASSPVLPTEAF
TRBV28,TRBJ1-5,NA,ASSLWGNSNQPQH
TRBV28,TRBJ2-7,NA,ASRSGSLYEQY
TRBV4-1,TRBJ1-6,NA,ASSPNDPPLH
TRBV7-9,TRBJ2-5,NA,ASSLGAGVSETQY
TRBV30,TRBJ1-4,once,AWSVNSATNEKLF
TRBV6-1,TRBJ2-2,once,ASSEAGFGELF
TRBV24-1,TRBJ2-5,NA,ATSDMITGEHWETQY
TRBV6-4,TRBJ1-6,NA,ASSEKGRGSPLH